One T cell receptor beta chain is described in this entry. What it binds is not known. The data are from a study of T cell repertoires in aging, cancer and after chemotherapy. Study-wide background: The whole study produced a dataset of roughly 8.8 million TCR reads.

Study observations and caveats: Hematological cancer patients had lymphoid organ infiltration that may impair thymic emigration or T cell expansion. Age-matched healthy donors had significantly more diverse, less clonal blood TCR repertoires than untreated cancer patients. Median generation probability rose over the chemotherapy interval in each cancer cohort, suggesting rebound thymic output.

Multiplex touch-down PCR with TRB-A/B primers amplified rearranged V-D-J TRB sequences. TCRdb recomputed calls from the multiplex PCR reads with MiXCR, one row per CDR3 protein. The sample shows 4,000 to 6,000 distinct CDR3 sequences, 38% of them seen only once. Amplification of TCR beta used genomic DNA extracted from peripheral blood. The source material was blood. The TCR was taken from a human donor with a blood cancer.

In DNA form, the CDR3 reads TGCGCCAGCAGCTCAAGCACGGACAGGGGATACAACTATGGCTACACCTTC. Translating gives CASSSSTDRGYNYGYTF. The rearrangement joins TRBV5-1 to TRBJ1-2, with 9 bases identical to TRBD1. This CDR3 has 17 amino acids. Germline V CDR1 and CDR2: SGHRS, YFSETQ. V gave up 3 bases and J gave up 2 bases; unmatched junction bases: 11.